The clone carrying this T cell receptor (beta chain) was counted only a few times. What it binds is unknown. This sample was taken from a study of early T cells in non-severe SARS-CoV-2 infection. The overall study: The sequenced material was bulk RNA from unsorted whole blood, and its chains were unpaired.

General study findings and limits: Matching against VDJdb likely underestimated virus-specific expansions, favoring anti-spike CD8.

Unique molecular identifiers (one per individual cDNA molecule) were attached. Via MiXCR, TCRdb re-called the 5' RACE reads, giving one row per CDR3 protein. Altogether about 71,000 distinct CDR3 sequences are present, roughly an eighth being singletons, with the ten largest covering over 12%. This receptor was taken from an adult who was a healthcare worker with PCR-confirmed SARS-CoV-2 infection or an uninfected control (not recorded which). Source material: whole blood.

DNA of the CDR3: TGTGCCAGCAGTTTGAGACAGGGGTCAGATACGCAGTATTTT. Amino acid sequence: CASSLRQGSDTQYF. The rearrangement uses TRBV27 and TRBJ2-3; TRBD1 matches at 8 bases. The germline V gene has CDR1 MNHEY and CDR2 SMNVEV (reference sequence). The CDR3 sequence is 14 residues long. The V segment lost 3 bases and the J segment 4 bases; nucleotides outside the gene matches: 3.